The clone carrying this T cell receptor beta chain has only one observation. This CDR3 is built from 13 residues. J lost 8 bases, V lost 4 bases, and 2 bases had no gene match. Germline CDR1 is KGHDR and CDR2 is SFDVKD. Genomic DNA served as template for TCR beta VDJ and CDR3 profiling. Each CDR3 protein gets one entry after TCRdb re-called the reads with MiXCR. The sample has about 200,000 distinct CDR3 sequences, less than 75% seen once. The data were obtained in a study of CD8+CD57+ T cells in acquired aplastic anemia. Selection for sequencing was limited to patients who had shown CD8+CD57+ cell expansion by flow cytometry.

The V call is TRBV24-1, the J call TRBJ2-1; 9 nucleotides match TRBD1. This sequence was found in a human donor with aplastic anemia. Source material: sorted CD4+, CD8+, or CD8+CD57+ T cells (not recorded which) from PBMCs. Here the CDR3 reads CATSEYRGHEQFF. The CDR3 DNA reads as TGTGCCACCAGTGAGTACAGGGGGCATGAGCAGTTCTTC.